This T cell receptor (beta chain) came from a study of immune heterogeneity within non-small cell lung tumors. Genomic DNA extracted from bulk tumor tissue served as template. A total of around 590 ng was used per sample. The authors collected several far-apart biopsies from each primary tumor during surgery. The study enrolled patients with untreated, newly diagnosed non-small cell lung cancer who underwent curative surgery. The CDR3 consists of 14 residues. V lost 6 bases and J lost 5; bases outside the gene matches: 7. Germline-derived CDR1 and CDR2 are SGHVS and FQNEAQ. At least ten counts were recorded for this clonotype. Amplifying TCR beta CDR3 involved multiplex PCR carried out with 32 V and 13 J primers. TCRdb re-analysed the multiplex PCR reads in MiXCR, keeping a single row per CDR3 protein. The repertoire holds 14,000 or so distinct CDR3 sequences, less than 35% seen once, with around 4% in the top ten.

The sample consisted of lung tumor tissue. The V and J genes are TRBV7-8 and TRBJ2-5, with 9 bases aligning to TRBD2. This clonotype originated in a man aged 35-49 years with non-small cell lung cancer. Here the CDR3 DNA reads TGTGCCAGCAGTTTAAGGGCGGGAGGGGAGACCCAGTACTTC. This encodes CASSLRAGGETQYF.